The next 25 T cell receptor beta chains were all read from a single sample in a study of identical twins. In TCRdb, the 5' RACE reads were re-called with MiXCR into one record per CDR3 protein. The sample has hundreds of thousands of distinct CDR3 sequences; under 9% are singletons. These data were also reused for a study on yellow fever vaccine responses in identical twins.

The source material was memory (CD45RO+) T cells sorted from blood. The origin of the receptors is a woman aged 18-29 years in good health.

J is TRBJ1-6 and V is TRBV20-1; the match to TRBD1 covers 7 bases. The junction had 6 bases not matched to a gene; V was cut back by 0 bases and J by 7 bases. This CDR3 has 15 amino acids. Germline V gene data show CDR1 as DFQATT and CDR2 as SNEGSKA (reference sequence). CDR3 in amino acids: CSARDLTGPNSPLHF. The CDR3 bases are TGCAGTGCTAGAGATCTGACAGGGCCGAATTCACCCCTCCACTTT.

This clonotype turned up a few times. V usage is TRBV24-1 and J usage is TRBJ2-2; TRBD1 aligns across 11 bases. After removal of 2 bases from V and 7 bases from J, the junction contained 8 bases not matched to a gene. The length of the CDR3 is 17 residues. Germline assignment: CDR1 KGHDR and CDR2 SFDVKD. CDR3 amino acids: CATSDSPGQGVIGELFF. As DNA, the CDR3 is TGTGCCACCAGTGATTCGCCGGGACAGGGGGTAATCGGGGAGCTGTTTTTT.

A few counts support this clonotype. The chain is built from TRBV14 and TRBJ2-3; TRBD2 is a possible D gene (6 bases). CDR3 size: 16 residues. Trimming stripped 1 base from V and 4 bases from J, with 15 bases between. Germline V CDR1 and CDR2: SGHDN, FVKESK. The CDR3 bases are TGTGCCAGCAGCCAAGGAGTACTAGCCGCCGCAGATACGCAGTATTTT. It codes for CASSQGVLAAADTQYF.

This clonotype was detected ten times or more. The chain joins TRBV6-5 to TRBJ1-6, with D unclear. This CDR3 region has 15 residues. CDR1 is MNHEY, CDR2 SVGAGI, per germline. V lost 2 bases, J lost 7 bases, and 12 bases lay in between. CDR3 nucleotides: TGTGCCAGCAGTTACGCCGGACTGACAAATTCACCCCTCCACTTT. Translation: CASSYAGLTNSPLHF.

In this sample, this clonotype turned up many times. The chain links TRBV12-3 or TRBV12-4 to TRBJ1-5; TRBD1 matches 9 bases. This CDR3 is built from 14 residues. Unmatched junction bases numbered 7, after V lost 3 bases and J lost 10 bases. The chain's CDR3 is CASSLGQGVGPQHF. Here the CDR3 DNA reads TGTGCCAGCAGTTTGGGACAGGGCGTTGGACCCCAGCATTTT.

This clonotype was detected many times. The chain recombines TRBV5-1 with TRBJ2-1; TRBD2 agrees at 11 bases. Germline V gives CDR1 SGHRS, CDR2 YFSETQ. The length of the CDR3 is 16 residues. The V and J ends lost 2 bases and 7 bases, in that order; junction bases with no gene match: 8. The CDR3 nucleotides read TGCGCCAGCAGCTTTGGGTCTAGCGGGAGGTTGAATGAGCAGTTCTTC. This encodes CASSFGSSGRLNEQFF.

The V and J genes are TRBV28 and TRBJ2-3, with 11 bases identical to TRBD2. The germline gives CDR1 MDHEN, CDR2 SYDVKM. This CDR3 region has 16 residues. V shed 4 bases, J shed 5 bases, and the junction held 8 bases outside the gene matches. The CDR3 protein is CASSSVAGGPVDTQYF. The CDR3 DNA sequence: TGTGCCAGCAGTTCGGTAGCGGGGGGGCCGGTAGATACGCAGTATTTT.

This sequence joins TRBV3-1 and TRBJ2-2; 9 bases fit TRBD2. The CDR3 is 16 residues long. In germline, CDR1 is LGHDT, CDR2 YNNKEL (reference sequence). The V segment lost 2 bases and the J segment 6 bases; nucleotides outside the gene matches: 7. DNA for the CDR3: TGTGCCAGCAGCCAACTAGCGGGGCTTGGCGCCGGGGAGCTGTTTTTT. Its translation is CASSQLAGLGAGELFF.

This clonotype was observed a handful of times. This chain uses TRBV6-1 with TRBJ2-1; possibly TRBD1 for D (5 bases). V was pared by 6 bases and J by 4 bases, with 16 bases between. Germline CDR1 and CDR2: MNHNS and SASEGT. The CDR3 runs 15 residues. CDR3 nucleotides: TGTGCCAGCAGCAATCCCCAGGGATCTTACAATGAGCAGTTCTTC. As protein: CASSNPQGSYNEQFF.

The chain has TRBV7-9 and TRBJ2-5; 8 bases are a match to TRBD2. The V gene end was trimmed by 1 base and the J gene end by 4 bases; junction bases not matched to a gene: 11. The CDR3 has 17 residues. Per germline, CDR1 SEHNR and CDR2 FQNEAQ (reference sequence). The CDR3 DNA is TGTGCCAGCAGCTTAGAATCCGAGCGGGAGTGGCGAGAGACCCAGTACTTC. Amino acid sequence: CASSLESEREWRETQYF.

This clonotype was detected only a few times. This sequence joins TRBV14 and TRBJ1-1, with unresolved D. The V end was cut by 4 bases, the J end by 3 bases, with 12 bases between. The CDR3 covers 14 residues. Per the germline V gene, CDR1 is SGHDN and CDR2 is FVKESK. The CDR3 here is CASSPVGPDTEAFF. The CDR3 nucleotides are TGTGCCAGCAGCCCCGTTGGTCCGGACACTGAAGCTTTCTTT.

This clonotype has just a few counts. The chain uses TRBV7-2 and TRBJ2-7; D might be TRBD1 or TRBD2, each matching 5 bases. Trimming removed 1 base from V and 2 bases from J, with 9 bases in between. Germline V gene sequence: CDR1 SGHTA, CDR2 FQGNSA. The CDR3 covers 14 residues. The CDR3 DNA follows: TGTGCCAGCAGCTTAGTAGGGACGGCCTACGAGCAGTACTTC. Its protein is CASSLVGTAYEQYF.

This clonotype came up many times. The chain is built from TRBV5-6 and TRBJ2-3; either TRBD1 or TRBD2 may fit D (5 bases each). The CDR3 length is 12 residues. V was cut by 5 bases and J by 9 bases, with 13 bases left in between. Germline V gene lookup returns CDR1 SGHDT and CDR2 YYEEEE. CDR3: CASSLTGTTQYF. The CDR3 DNA sequence: TGTGCCAGCAGTTTAACCGGGACCACGCAGTATTTT.

This clonotype was found a few times. The chain is built from TRBV7-7 and TRBJ2-1; D may correspond to TRBD1 or TRBD2 (5 bases each). CDR1 SSHAT and CDR2 FNYEAQ come from the germline V gene (reference sequence). The CDR3 length is 15 residues. V lost 5 bases and J lost 7, with 18 bases in between. The CDR3 is CASSPHSGAGNEQFF. The CDR3, as DNA: TGTGCCAGCAGCCCCCATTCCGGGGCAGGTAATGAGCAGTTCTTC.

This clonotype was detected ten times or more. This rearrangement joins TRBV12-3 or TRBV12-4 to TRBJ2-4; 8 nucleotides align to TRBD1. The CDR3 spans 16 residues. Trimming at V came to 0 bases and at J to 2 bases, leaving 3 bases not matched to a gene. The chain's CDR3 is CASSLAQGGSKNIQYF. DNA for the CDR3: TGTGCCAGCAGTTTAGCACAGGGGGGATCCAAAAACATTCAGTACTTC.

This rearrangement joins TRBV3-1 to TRBJ2-5; D remains unclear. This CDR3 comprises 15 residues. The germline V gene encodes CDR1 LGHDT and CDR2 YNNKEL (reference sequence). V was cut by 0 bases and J by 0 bases, with 8 bases left in between. The CDR3 sequence: CASSQEVWDQETQYF. CDR3 sequence (DNA): TGTGCCAGCAGCCAAGAGGTATGGGACCAAGAGACCCAGTACTTC.

This clonotype was recorded at least ten times. V is TRBV7-9 and J is TRBJ2-3; 7 bases align to TRBD2. Germline trimming cut 5 bases from V and 0 bases from J; bases unmatched to any gene: 8. Germline CDR1 reads SEHNR; CDR2 reads FQNEAQ (reference sequence). The CDR3 contains 16 residues. Written as DNA, the CDR3 is TGTGCCAGCAGCACCAAGAGCGGGACTAGCACAGATACGCAGTATTTT. Protein sequence: CASSTKSGTSTDTQYF.

The chain couples TRBV5-1 to TRBJ2-7; D unclear. The CDR3 runs 14 residues. Germline CDR1 is SGHRS and CDR2 is YFSETQ. The germline V and J ends were trimmed by 1 base and 0 bases, with 8 bases remaining between them. The CDR3 protein is CASSLIYSSYEQYF. DNA for the CDR3: TGCGCCAGCAGCTTGATTTATAGCTCCTACGAGCAGTACTTC.

CDR3 sequence (DNA): TGCAGCGTTGGACTAGCGGGAGATATGGGCGAGCAGTACTTC. This codes for CSVGLAGDMGEQYF. The chain joins TRBV29-1 to TRBJ2-7; TRBD2 agrees at 12 bases. From germline, CDR1 is SQVTM and CDR2 ANQGSEA. This CDR3 spans 14 amino acids. Trimming removed 4 bases from V and 6 bases from J; junction bases left unmatched: 7.

This clonotype has a count of ten or more. The chain combines TRBV12-5 with TRBJ2-2, with unresolved D. The ends were cut back, 6 bases at V and 6 bases at J, with 14 bases in the middle. There are 14 residues in the CDR3. Germline-derived CDR1 and CDR2 are LGHNT and FRNRAP. DNA for the CDR3: TGTGCTAGTGGCCAGTCCTATTTAGCCGGGGAGCTGTTTTTT. Amino acids: CASGQSYLAGELFF.

The genes are TRBV20-1 and TRBJ2-1; 7 positions agree with TRBD1. CDR1 DFQATT and CDR2 SNEGSKA come from the germline V gene (reference sequence). The CDR3 consists of 15 residues. Unmatched junction bases numbered 17, after V lost 6 bases and J lost 9 bases. The CDR3 DNA reads as TGCAGTGCCCCCCCTCGAGGGACAGCTACAAGTGAGCAGTTCTTC. It codes for CSAPPRGTATSEQFF.

Of note for this clonotype: A junction end diverges from the germline sequence, so it may reflect a read error. This chain uses TRBV10-3 with TRBJ2-5; 8 nucleotides match TRBD2. Looked up from germline, CDR1 is ENHRY and CDR2 is SYGVKD. CDR3 length equals 14 residues. In DNA, the CDR3 is TGTGCCATCAGAGGTAGCGGGAACCAAGAGACCAAGTACTTC. This codes for CAIRGSGNQETKYF.

In its sample, this clonotype was seen a few times. The gene calls are TRBV4-1 and TRBJ2-6, with TRBD2 as a possible D gene (6 bases). V was trimmed by 1 base and J by 0 bases, leaving 16 bases between them. The CDR3 runs to 19 residues. The V gene's germline CDR1 is MGHRA and CDR2 YSYEKL. CDR3: CASSQGGIYLSSGANVLTF. The CDR3 DNA is TGCGCCAGCAGCCAAGGCGGGATATACCTAAGCTCTGGGGCCAACGTCCTGACTTTC.

Many counts were recorded for this clonotype. The rearrangement links TRBV24-1 to TRBJ2-2; 7 bases align to TRBD1. The CDR3 is made up of 15 amino acids. Germline V lookup: CDR1 KGHDR, CDR2 SFDVKD. The ends lost 0 bases at V and 4 bases at J; junction bases unmatched: 1. CDR3 region: CATSDLGTVTGELFF. CDR3 DNA: TGTGCCACCAGTGATTTGGGGACAGTCACCGGGGAGCTGTTTTTT.

The rearrangement links TRBV11-3 to TRBJ2-5, with 11 bases identical to TRBD2. CDR1 and CDR2 from the germline V gene are SGHNT and YENEEA. This CDR3 is 15 amino acids long. The V segment lost 6 bases and the J segment 2 bases; nucleotides outside the gene matches: 5. DNA for the CDR3: TGTGCCAGCAGTTCTCTAGCGGGAGGACAAGAGACCCAGTACTTC. Translating gives CASSSLAGGQETQYF. The whole variable domain, filled in from reference TRBV11-3 and TRBJ2-5, reads EAGVVQSPRYKIIEKKQPVAFWCNPISGHNTLYWYLQNLGQGPELLIRYENEEAVDDSQLPKDRFSAERLKGVDSTLKIQPAELGDSAVYLCASSSLAGGQETQYFGPGTRLLVL.